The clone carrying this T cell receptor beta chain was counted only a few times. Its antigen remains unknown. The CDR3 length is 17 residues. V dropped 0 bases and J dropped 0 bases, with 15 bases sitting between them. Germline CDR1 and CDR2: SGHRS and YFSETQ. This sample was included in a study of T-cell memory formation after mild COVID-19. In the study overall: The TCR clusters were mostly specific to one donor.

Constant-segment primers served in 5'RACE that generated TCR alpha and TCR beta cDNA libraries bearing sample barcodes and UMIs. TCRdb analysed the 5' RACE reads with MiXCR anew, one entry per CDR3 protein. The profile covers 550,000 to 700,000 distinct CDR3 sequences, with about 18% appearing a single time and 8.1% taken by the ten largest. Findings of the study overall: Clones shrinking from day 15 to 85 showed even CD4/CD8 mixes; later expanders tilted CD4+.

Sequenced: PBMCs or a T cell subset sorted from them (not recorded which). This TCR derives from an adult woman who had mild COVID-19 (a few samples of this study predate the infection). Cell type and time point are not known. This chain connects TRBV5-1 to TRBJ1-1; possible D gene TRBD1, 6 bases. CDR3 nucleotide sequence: TGCGCCAGCAGCTTGGGACAGGCCTTCCCGATGAACACTGAAGCTTTCTTT. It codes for CASSLGQAFPMNTEAFF.